These 14 T cell receptor beta chains share one sample of origin, sequenced in a study of T-cell memory formation after mild COVID-19. TCRdb reprocessed the 5' RACE reads via MiXCR and lists one record per CDR3 protein. The profile shows roughly 250,000 distinct CDR3 sequences, 16% of them singletons. The sequencing input was PBMCs or a T cell subset sorted from them (not recorded which). These TCRs come from a man younger than 35 who had mild COVID-19 (a few samples of this study predate the infection). Cell type and time point are not known.

The chain employs TRBV7-9 and TRBJ1-4; D is uncertain. Trimming cost V 0 bases and J 5 bases, with 4 bases left between them. This CDR3 has 13 amino acids. CDR1 is SEHNR, CDR2 FQNEAQ, per germline (reference sequence). This CDR3 reads CASSLAGNEKLFF. The CDR3 DNA is TGTGCCAGCAGCTTAGCAGGGAATGAAAAACTGTTTTTT.

The chain joins TRBV3-1 to TRBJ2-7, with D unresolved. The germline V and J ends were trimmed by 1 base and 2 bases, with 9 bases remaining between them. CDR3 length: 14 amino acids. CDR1 and CDR2 from the germline V gene are LGHDT and YNNKEL (reference sequence). The CDR3, as DNA: TGTGCCAGCAGCCAAGTAACCGGAACCTACGAGCAGTACTTC. It encodes CASSQVTGTYEQYF.

This clonotype has a handful of counts. The chain joins TRBV11-2 to TRBJ2-7; a possible D gene is TRBD2 (6 bases). Between the trimmed V and J ends, which lost 5 bases and 5 bases, there was a span of 13 bases. The CDR3 is 13 residues long. Looked up from germline, CDR1 is SGHAT and CDR2 is FQNNGV. The CDR3 DNA follows: TGTGCCAGCAGCACACTTACGGGGGACGAGCAGTACTTC. Its translation: CASSTLTGDEQYF.

This clonotype was observed a few times. The chain joins TRBV7-2 to TRBJ1-6; 9 bases fit TRBD1. The germline V gene has CDR1 SGHTA and CDR2 FQGNSA. This CDR3 contains 14 residues. V gave up 6 bases and J gave up 9 bases; unmatched junction bases: 6. In nucleotides, the CDR3 is TGTGCCAGCAGTCTCCAGACAGGGGGTTCACCCCTCCACTTT. This sequence encodes CASSLQTGGSPLHF.

V is TRBV6-2 or TRBV6-3 and J is TRBJ2-7; 8 bases agree with TRBD1. CDR3 length: 14 amino acids. The V and J ends lost 5 bases and 3 bases, in that order; junction bases with no gene match: 6. Germline lookup yields CDR1 MNHEY and CDR2 SVGEGT. The CDR3 DNA reads as TGTGCCAGCAGTCTACAGGGGGTCGGCTACGAGCAGTACGTC. It codes for CASSLQGVGYEQYV.

The genes are TRBV6-5 and TRBJ1-2; maybe TRBD1 (6 bases). Germline-derived CDR1 and CDR2 are MNHEY and SVGAGI. The CDR3 has 13 amino acids. V dropped 2 bases and J dropped 2 bases, with 6 bases sitting between them. Here the CDR3 DNA reads TGTGCCAGCAGTTACGACAGGAACTATGGCTACACCTTC. Its protein product is CASSYDRNYGYTF.

This clonotype was observed a few times. The rearrangement joins TRBV27 to TRBJ1-5, with D uncertain. Trimming stripped 6 bases from V and 5 bases from J, with 17 bases between. CDR1 is MNHEY, CDR2 SMNVEV, per germline (reference sequence). The CDR3 has 15 residues. The DNA of the CDR3 is TGTGCCAGCAGCTACCTTGGGAGGCTCGATCAGCCCCAGCATTTT. Translated, it gives CASSYLGRLDQPQHF.

This clonotype was observed many times. The J gene is TRBJ2-3, the V gene TRBV7-2, with 9 bases identical to TRBD2. V was clipped by 5 bases and J by 2 bases; unmatched bases: 2. The CDR3 is made up of 14 amino acids. Germline loops: CDR1 SGHTA, CDR2 FQGNSA. The CDR3 loop reads CASSPSGVTDTQYF. In DNA form, the CDR3 reads TGTGCCAGCAGCCCTAGCGGGGTCACAGATACGCAGTATTTT.

The table lists this clonotype with many counts. This chain uses TRBV5-1 with TRBJ1-1; D may be TRBD1 (5 bases). The germline V and J ends were trimmed by 4 bases and 1 base, with 11 bases remaining between them. The CDR3 covers 14 residues. The germline CDR1 and CDR2 sequences are SGHRS and YFSETQ. The CDR3 loop reads CASSQTGGNTEAFF. The CDR3, as DNA: TGCGCCAGCAGCCAGACCGGGGGGAACACTGAAGCTTTCTTT. The entire variable domain, with the rest obtained from reference TRBV5-1 and TRBJ1-1, is as follows: KAGVTQTPRYLIKTRGQQVTLSCSPISGHRSVSWYQQTPGQGLQFLFEYFSETQRNKGNFPGRFSGRQFSNSRSEMNVSTLELGDSALYLCASSQTGGNTEAFFGQGTRLTVV.

This clonotype was picked up a small number of times. This chain uses TRBV7-2 with TRBJ2-3; D may correspond to TRBD1 or TRBD2 (5 bases each). Deletions cut 5 bases from V and 0 bases from J, with 12 bases between. CDR3 size: 15 residues. Germline V gene data show CDR1 as SGHTA and CDR2 as FQGNSA. The CDR3 DNA is TGTGCCAGCAGCGTTCAGGGACCTAGCACAGATACGCAGTATTTT. Protein sequence: CASSVQGPSTDTQYF.

This clonotype was counted ten times or more. This chain joins TRBV7-2 and TRBJ2-1; no firm D call. Trimming stripped 5 bases from V and 5 bases from J, with 7 bases between. Germline CDR1 SGHTA, CDR2 FQGNSA. This CDR3 spans 12 amino acids. The CDR3 protein is CASSRLNNEQFF. The CDR3 DNA reads as TGTGCCAGCAGCCGCCTGAACAATGAGCAGTTCTTC.

This clonotype was observed a few times. The chain has TRBV28 and TRBJ1-2, with 11 bases identical to TRBD1. The CDR3 has 13 amino acids. Germline V gives CDR1 MDHEN, CDR2 SYDVKM. Trimming cost V 8 bases and J 3 bases; bases outside gene matches: 2. Here the CDR3 reads CASGQGADYGYTF. The CDR3 region has the DNA TGTGCCAGCGGACAGGGGGCGGACTATGGCTACACCTTC.

This clonotype was observed a few times. This rearrangement joins TRBV20-1 to TRBJ2-1; possibly TRBD2 for D (5 bases). The germline V and J ends were trimmed by 5 bases and 10 bases, with 15 bases remaining between them. CDR1 and CDR2 (germline): DFQATT, SNEGSKA (reference sequence). This CDR3 is built from 12 residues. The DNA for the CDR3 is TGCAGTGCTTGGGGTAGAGGGAGAGAGCAGTTCTTC. Protein sequence: CSAWGRGREQFF.

This clonotype was counted many times. CDR3 sequence (DNA): TGTGCCAGCAGCCCGCCAGGGGCAAGCACAGATACGCAGTATTTT. Translation: CASSPPGASTDTQYF. The V and J genes are TRBV7-2 and TRBJ2-3, with D tentatively TRBD1 (6 bases). This CDR3 region has 15 residues. With 5 bases removed from V and 0 bases from J, the gap between germline ends came to 12 bases. CDR1 SGHTA and CDR2 FQGNSA come from the germline V gene.